This T cell receptor (beta chain) was captured in a study of yellow fever vaccine responses in identical twins. TCRdb analysed the RT-PCR reads with MiXCR anew, one entry per CDR3 protein. This sample has 30,000 to 40,000 distinct CDR3 sequences, with approximately 54% found just once. CDR3 length: 14 residues. J gave up 0 bases and V 1 base, and 0 bases lay outside the gene matches. This clonotype was detected only a few times. The rearrangement links TRBV7-1 to TRBJ2-7; 7 nucleotides agree with TRBD1. TRBV7-1 is an open reading frame whose function is uncertain. This sequence originates from a woman aged 18-35 years who received the yellow fever vaccine. This specimen consisted of T cells from blood (PBMCs), unsorted or a sorted subset (not recorded which), obtained before or after yellow fever vaccination (not recorded which). CDR3 coding DNA: TGTGCCAGCAGCTCAGGGACAGGCTCCTACGAGCAGTACTTC. This encodes CASSSGTGSYEQYF.